The 25 T cell receptor beta chains in this list originate from one sample, sequenced in a study of cytomegalovirus exposure and HLA in healthy donors listed by TCRdb under 2017. Library preparation was by the immunoSEQ multiplex PCR assay. For the multiplex PCR, a mixture combining 60 forward primers for TCR Vbeta segments and 13 reverse primers for TCR Jbeta segments was used. Entries here come from immuneACCESS through TCRdb and include only in-frame sequences with V and J called. Some clones fail to appear in such tables; in the studies checked, an unresolved V gene covers under half of the shortfall, and the cause of the remainder is unknown. The sample table shows 79,000 or so clones, and roughly two thirds are seen once. The biggest ten clones account for approximately 16% of the sample. The sequencing sample was made of PBMCs. These receptors were collected from a woman between 40 and 50 years old in good health and CMV-seropositive.

The chain links TRBV19 to TRBJ1-1; possibly TRBD1 for D (5 bases). The CDR3 is 16 amino acids. The germline CDR1 and CDR2 sequences are LNHDA and SQIVND (reference sequence). V shed 1 base and J shed 3 bases, with 15 bases lying between them. CDR3 loop: CASSIGVTGEDTEAFF. DNA for the CDR3: TGTGCCAGTAGTATAGGAGTAACAGGAGAGGACACTGAAGCTTTCTTT.

The V gene is TRBV7-9, the J gene TRBJ1-3; D gene unclear. Trimming shortened V by 7 bases and J by 0 bases, and 10 bases separated the two germline ends. The germline V gene has CDR1 SEHNR and CDR2 FQNEAQ (reference sequence). This CDR3 has 14 amino acids. This CDR3 is CASNLGSSGNTIYF. The CDR3 DNA sequence: TGTGCCAGCAACCTTGGGAGCTCTGGAAACACCATATATTTT.

The J gene is TRBJ1-3, the V gene TRBV6-1; weak D call: TRBD1 (5 bases). This CDR3 is 14 amino acids long. V was pared by 6 bases and J by 5 bases, with 14 bases between. The germline V gene has CDR1 MNHNS and CDR2 SASEGT. CDR3 amino acids: CASSMTPDRNTIYF. CDR3 sequence (DNA): TGTGCCAGCAGCATGACCCCGGACAGAAACACCATATATTTT.

V gene TRBV19 combines with J gene TRBJ2-7; 11 nucleotides line up with TRBD2. CDR3 length: 14 residues. Losses at the gene ends were 7 bases for V and 3 bases for J; bases not matched to a gene: 5. Germline loops: CDR1 LNHDA, CDR2 SQIVND (reference sequence). DNA for the CDR3: TGTGCCAGTACCATAGCGGGAGGGAACTACGAGCAGTACTTC. Protein: CASTIAGGNYEQYF.

This clone was picked up one time. This chain links TRBV14 with TRBJ2-1; a possible D gene is TRBD1 (6 bases). The germline V gene has CDR1 SGHDN and CDR2 FVKESK. Trimming took off 0 bases at V and 6 bases at J, with 18 bases between the two ends. This CDR3 region has 17 residues. CDR3 sequence reads: CASSQDIWQGSVNEQFF. The CDR3 coding sequence is TGTGCCAGCAGCCAAGATATATGGCAGGGGTCGGTCAATGAGCAGTTCTTC.

This clone occurred once. The CDR3 DNA reads TGTGCCAGCAATTTTAAGCGGAGGGCCACAATGAACACTGAAGCTTTCTTT. This sequence encodes CASNFKRRATMNTEAFF. This chain joins TRBV6-4 and TRBJ1-1, with D hard to call. The length of the CDR3 is 17 residues. V was pared by 7 bases and J by 0 bases, with 21 bases between. The germline V gene encodes CDR1 MRHNA and CDR2 SNTAGT.

This chain uses TRBV27 with TRBJ2-3, with D uncertain. This CDR3 is built from 15 residues. Germline CDR1 MNHEY, CDR2 SMNVEV (reference sequence). V lost 2 bases and J lost 4, with 13 bases in between. The chain's CDR3 is CASSLIYSDADTQYF. The DNA for the CDR3 is TGTGCCAGCAGTTTAATCTACAGTGACGCAGATACGCAGTATTTT.

The rearrangement joins TRBV5-1 to TRBJ2-7; 7 bases match TRBD2. The germline V gene has CDR1 SGHRS and CDR2 YFSETQ. There are 14 residues in the CDR3. Germline trimming cut 2 bases from V and 7 bases from J; bases unmatched to any gene: 9. DNA for the CDR3: TGCGCCAGCAGCTTTGGCGGGAGTTCAGGGGAGCAGTACTTC. Translated: CASSFGGSSGEQYF.

This chain uses TRBV4-3 with TRBJ1-2, with 9 bases lining up with TRBD1. The CDR3 runs 15 residues. J was trimmed by 1 base and V by 2 bases; bases with no gene match: 2. CDR1 and CDR2 from the germline V gene are LGHNA and YSLEER. Written as DNA, the CDR3 is TGCGCCAGCAGCCAAAGGGACAGGGATAACTATGGCTACACCTTC. It specifies CASSQRDRDNYGYTF.

The chain carries TRBV18 and TRBJ1-3, with D uncertain. V was shortened by 1 base and J by 0 bases, with 4 bases between the two germline ends. Germline lookup yields CDR1 KGHSH and CDR2 LQKENI. This CDR3 contains 14 residues. The CDR3 DNA reads as TGTGCCAGCTCACCACAGAGCTCTGGAAACACCATATATTTT. Encoded protein: CASSPQSSGNTIYF. The full variable domain, with the rest looked up from reference TRBV18 and TRBJ1-3, is NAGVMQNPRHLVRRRGQEARLRCSPMKGHSHVYWYRQLPEEGLKFMVYLQKENIIDESGMPKERFSAEFPKEGPSILRIQQVVRGDSAAYFCASSPQSSGNTIYFGEGSWLTVV.

V and J are TRBV6-5 and TRBJ2-7, with TRBD1 matching over 8 bases. The length of the CDR3 is 16 residues. The germline V gene has CDR1 MNHEY and CDR2 SVGAGI. V lost 2 bases and J lost 4; bases outside the gene matches: 10. CDR3 coding DNA: TGTGCCAGCAGTTACGGGGACAGGTCTGCGGTTTACGAGCAGTACTTC. This sequence encodes CASSYGDRSAVYEQYF.

The genes are TRBV4-1 and TRBJ2-7; tentative D call: TRBD2 (6 bases). CDR3 length equals 14 residues. The V end lost 4 bases, the J end lost 1 base, and 11 bases lay between the germline ends. Germline-derived CDR1 and CDR2 are MGHRA and YSYEKL. The CDR3 region has the DNA TGCGCCAGCAGCCCCCGGGGGAGGTCCTACGAGCAGTACTTC. Its protein is CASSPRGRSYEQYF.

This clone has only a few counts. CDR3 sequence: CASSSMGTSGGYEQYF. DNA of the CDR3: TGCGCCAGCAGCTCGATGGGGACTAGCGGGGGCTACGAGCAGTACTTC. The V and J genes are TRBV5-1 and TRBJ2-7; 14 bases map to TRBD2. The V and J ends lost 3 bases and 3 bases, in that order; junction bases with no gene match: 5. This CDR3 has 16 amino acids. Germline CDR1 and CDR2: SGHRS and YFSETQ.

V and J are TRBV5-4 and TRBJ1-1; D gene unclear. The V end lost 6 bases, the J end lost 1 base, and 13 bases lay between the germline ends. Germline CDR1 SGHNT, CDR2 YYREEE (reference sequence). This CDR3 spans 14 amino acids. In nucleotides, the CDR3 is TGTGCCAGCAACTCGGCAGCAGGGAACACTGAAGCTTTCTTT. It translates to CASNSAAGNTEAFF.

The CDR3 spells CASSPTGTTGELFF. The CDR3 DNA reads TGTGCCAGCAGTCCTACAGGGACCACCGGGGAGCTGTTTTTT. This chain connects TRBV25-1 to TRBJ2-2, with D perhaps TRBD1 (6 bases). Trimming stripped 5 bases from V and 4 bases from J, with 11 bases between. Germline lookup yields CDR1 MGHDK and CDR2 SYGVNS. The CDR3 sequence is 14 residues long.

The CDR3 region has the DNA TGTGCCAGCAGCTTAGCGGGGGGGCCGGAGACCCAGTACTTC. This codes for CASSLAGGPETQYF. This chain links TRBV7-2 with TRBJ2-5; a weak D match, TRBD2 (7 bases). Germline V gene sequence: CDR1 SGHTA, CDR2 FQGNSA. V lost 0 bases, J lost 5 bases, and 10 bases lay in between. The CDR3 spans 14 residues. The whole variable domain, filled in from reference TRBV7-2 and TRBJ2-5, reads GAGVSQSPSNKVTEKGKDVELRCDPISGHTALYWYRQSLGQGLEFLIYFQGNSAPDKSGLPSDRFSAERTGGSVSTLTIQRTQQEDSAVYLCASSLAGGPETQYFGPGTRLLVL.

This clone was detected only once. CDR3 in DNA: TGCGCCAGCAGCCAAGGTGGGACAGGGCTTACCTACGAGCAGTACTTC. Its translation is CASSQGGTGLTYEQYF. V and J are TRBV4-1 and TRBJ2-7; 9 bases match TRBD1. Germline assignment: CDR1 MGHRA and CDR2 YSYEKL. This CDR3 region has 16 residues. Trimming at V came to 1 base and at J to 2 bases, leaving 6 bases not matched to a gene.

V is TRBV5-6 and J is TRBJ1-5; the match to TRBD1 covers 9 bases. V was clipped by 2 bases and J by 6 bases; unmatched bases: 6. The CDR3 length is 15 residues. The V gene's germline CDR1 is SGHDT and CDR2 YYEEEE. CDR3 sequence (DNA): TGTGCCAGCAGCTTACAGGGGGCGCGCAGTCAGCCCCAGCATTTT. Its protein product is CASSLQGARSQPQHF.

As regards this clone: One end of the junction is discordant with germline, which a read error may explain. The chain links TRBV11-2 to TRBJ2-3, with 8 bases fitting TRBD1. The CDR3 covers 11 residues. Germline CDR1 reads SGHAT; CDR2 reads FQNNGV. CDR3 in DNA: TGTGCTAGCACCCGACAGGGGACGCAGTATTTT. Its protein is CASTRQGTQYF.

This clone was found a few times. The chain employs TRBV10-3 and TRBJ1-1; no reliable D call. This CDR3 contains 13 residues. V lost 11 bases and J lost 1, with 14 bases in between. The V gene's germline CDR1 is ENHRY and CDR2 SYGVKD. In nucleotides, the CDR3 is TGTGCCCTCGGAGACGTGGGGAACACTGAAGCTTTCTTT. This codes for CALGDVGNTEAFF.

The DNA for the CDR3 is TGTGCCAGCAGCCGGGGACTCCGGACCTACGAGCAGTACTTC. It translates to CASSRGLRTYEQYF. The chain joins TRBV2 to TRBJ2-7; D perhaps matches TRBD2 (6 bases). Germline V gene sequence: CDR1 SNHLY, CDR2 FYNNEI. V lost 6 bases and J lost 2, with 14 bases in between. The CDR3 spans 14 residues. The full variable domain, with the rest looked up from reference TRBV2 and TRBJ2-7, is EPEVTQTPSHQVTQMGQEVILRCVPISNHLYFYWYRQILGQKVEFLVSFYNNEISEKSEIFDDQFSVERPDGSNFTLKIRSTKLEDSAMYFCASSRGLRTYEQYFGPGTRLTVT.

The chain carries TRBV7-9 and TRBJ1-4; TRBD1 might be the D (6 bases). CDR1 is SEHNR and CDR2 is FQNEAQ in the germline V gene (reference sequence). This CDR3 is 16 amino acids long. V was pared by 5 bases and J by 7 bases, with 20 bases between. As DNA, the CDR3 is TGTGCCAGCAGCCCGCCAGGTTTGGGAGGGGGTGAAAAACTGTTTTTT. This translates into CASSPPGLGGGEKLFF.

The chain carries TRBV6-1 and TRBJ1-1; D perhaps matches TRBD1 (6 bases). V was trimmed by 5 bases and J by 2 bases, leaving 12 bases between them. This CDR3 has 14 residues. Germline values: CDR1 MNHNS, CDR2 SASEGT. CDR3: CASSTRTANTEAFF. The CDR3 DNA reads as TGTGCCAGCAGTACCCGGACAGCAAACACTGAAGCTTTCTTT.

This chain uses TRBV4-1 with TRBJ1-5; D call uncertain. The CDR3 runs 17 residues. V dropped 4 bases and J dropped 0 bases, with 16 bases sitting between them. The V gene's germline CDR1 is MGHRA and CDR2 YSYEKL. CDR3 DNA sequence: TGCGCCAGCAGCCGCGGGATCGACGTGGGTAGCAATCAGCCCCAGCATTTT. Protein product: CASSRGIDVGSNQPQHF.

This clone has more than one count but fewer than ten. V usage is TRBV27 and J usage is TRBJ2-3, with 8 bases aligning to TRBD1. The germline V gene has CDR1 MNHEY and CDR2 SMNVEV (reference sequence). Trimming cost V 5 bases and J 5 bases; bases outside gene matches: 9. CDR3 length: 15 amino acids. CDR3 sequence (DNA): TGTGCCAGCAGTAGACAGGGGAATGAGGTAGATACGCAGTATTTT. Protein sequence: CASSRQGNEVDTQYF.